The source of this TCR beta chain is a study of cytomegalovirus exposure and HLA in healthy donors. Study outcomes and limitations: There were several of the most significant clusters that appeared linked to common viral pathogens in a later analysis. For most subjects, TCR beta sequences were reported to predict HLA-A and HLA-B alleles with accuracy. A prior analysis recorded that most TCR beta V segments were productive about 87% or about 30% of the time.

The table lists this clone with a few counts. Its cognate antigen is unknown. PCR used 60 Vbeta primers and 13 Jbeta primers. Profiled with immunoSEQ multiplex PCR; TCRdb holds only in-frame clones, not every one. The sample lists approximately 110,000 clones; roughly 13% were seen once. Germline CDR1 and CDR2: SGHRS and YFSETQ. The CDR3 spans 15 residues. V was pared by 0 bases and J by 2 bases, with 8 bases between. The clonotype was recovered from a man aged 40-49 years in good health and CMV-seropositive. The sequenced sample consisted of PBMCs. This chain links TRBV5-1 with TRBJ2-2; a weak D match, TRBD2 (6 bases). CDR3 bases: TGCGCCAGCAGCTTGGCGGGAGATAACACCGGGGAGCTGTTTTTT. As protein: CASSLAGDNTGELFF.